Each of the 14 T cell receptor beta chains below was sequenced from the same sample in a study of blood T cells in healthy people across ages. A second about 7 to 12 cycle PCR used barcoded and J-beta primers. TCRdb ran MiXCR on the 5' RACE reads and lists one entry per CDR3 protein. Among fewer than 800,000 distinct CDR3 sequences listed, more than 20% were seen once. The sequencing sample was made of blood. These receptors came from a man aged 70-80 years in good health.

This clonotype has more than one count but fewer than ten. CDR3 DNA sequence: TGTGCCAGCAGCTTAGAGACAGGGGGTGTATATGAGCAGTTCTTC. This translates into CASSLETGGVYEQFF. The V gene is TRBV7-9, the J gene TRBJ2-1; TRBD1 matches 9 bases. Germline CDR1 reads SEHNR; CDR2 reads FQNEAQ (reference sequence). Losses at the gene ends were 1 base for V and 8 bases for J; bases not matched to a gene: 6. The CDR3 spans 15 residues.

The table lists this clonotype with a few counts. This chain uses TRBV12-3 or TRBV12-4 with TRBJ2-5; 7 nucleotides agree with TRBD2. Trimming cost V 5 bases and J 9 bases; bases outside gene matches: 3. The CDR3 covers 11 residues. CDR3 DNA: TGTGCCAGCAGTAGCGGGAAGGCCCAGTACTTC. Translating gives CASSSGKAQYF.

There are a few counts of this clonotype. The chain joins TRBV28 to TRBJ1-1; perhaps TRBD1 as D (6 bases). The CDR3 has 12 residues. With 8 bases removed from V and 5 bases from J, the gap between germline ends came to 12 bases. The germline V gene has CDR1 MDHEN and CDR2 SYDVKM. Here the CDR3 DNA reads TGTGCCAGCCGGGGGACAAAAACTGAAGCTTTCTTT. This codes for CASRGTKTEAFF.

The V gene is TRBV5-1, the J gene TRBJ2-5; TRBD2 matches 10 bases. The J call may be in error: the DNA end matches TRBJ2-1 better. The CDR3 loop spans 18 amino acids. Germline CDR1 and CDR2: SGHRS and YFSETQ. The CDR3 region has the DNA TGCGCCAGCAGCTTGGGGCACGGAGGACTAGCGGCCGTCAATGAGCAGTTCTTC. Translation gives CASSLGHGGLAAVNEQFF.

In the case of this clonotype: Germline and junction disagree at one end, which may indicate a read error. The rearrangement links TRBV20-1 to TRBJ2-5, with D possibly TRBD2 on 5 matching bases. Looked up from germline, CDR1 is DFQATT and CDR2 is SNEGSKA (reference sequence). This CDR3 contains 14 residues. CDR3: CNARGLTRQETQYF. For the CDR3, the DNA is TGCAATGCTAGAGGGCTAACCCGTCAAGAGACCCAGTACTTC.

This sequence joins TRBV5-1 and TRBJ2-7, with 10 positions matching TRBD1. The length of the CDR3 is 16 residues. V shed 1 base, J shed 7 bases, and the junction held 11 bases outside the gene matches. The germline V gene has CDR1 SGHRS and CDR2 YFSETQ. CDR3 in amino acids: CASSLPRTGGVLEQYF. The DNA for the CDR3 is TGCGCCAGCAGCTTGCCACGGACAGGGGGTGTCCTGGAGCAGTACTTC. The full variable domain, completed using reference TRBV5-1 and TRBJ2-7, is KAGVTQTPRYLIKTRGQQVTLSCSPISGHRSVSWYQQTPGQGLQFLFEYFSETQRNKGNFPGRFSGRQFSNSRSEMNVSTLELGDSALYLCASSLPRTGGVLEQYFGPGTRLTVT.

V is TRBV20-1 and J is TRBJ2-4, with D maybe TRBD2 (6 bases). Trimming shortened V by 1 base and J by 5 bases, and 9 bases separated the two germline ends. The CDR3 extends over 13 amino acids. The germline CDR1 and CDR2 sequences are DFQATT and SNEGSKA (reference sequence). Here the CDR3 reads CSARGWGENIQYF. As DNA, the CDR3 is TGCAGTGCTAGAGGATGGGGGGAAAACATTCAGTACTTC.

The chain is built from TRBV20-1 and TRBJ1-5, with D maybe TRBD1 (5 bases). The CDR3 runs 13 residues. Per the germline V gene, CDR1 is DFQATT and CDR2 is SNEGSKA (reference sequence). V dropped 3 bases and J dropped 4 bases, with 10 bases sitting between them. This chain's CDR3 is CSASVPGNQPQHF. CDR3 nucleotides: TGCAGTGCTAGTGTACCAGGGAATCAGCCCCAGCATTTT.

This rearrangement joins TRBV5-1 to TRBJ1-3, with TRBD1 matching 7 bases. The CDR3 loop spans 15 amino acids. Unmatched junction bases numbered 5, after V lost 5 bases and J lost 0 bases. The germline CDR1 and CDR2 sequences are SGHRS and YFSETQ. CDR3 sequence reads: CASRPGQNSGNTIYF. The CDR3 DNA follows: TGCGCCAGCAGACCGGGACAGAACTCTGGAAACACCATATATTTT.

The chain uses TRBV7-2 and TRBJ1-2, with D hard to call. CDR1 and CDR2 (germline): SGHTA, FQGNSA. CDR3 length: 14 amino acids. V lost 5 bases and J 4 bases, leaving 14 bases between the germline ends. CDR3 sequence: CASSPGGLVYGYTF. Written as DNA, the CDR3 is TGTGCCAGCAGCCCAGGAGGGTTGGTCTATGGCTACACCTTC.

This clonotype came up many times. V is TRBV3-1 and J is TRBJ2-5; TRBD2 matches at 7 bases. The trim removed 4 bases at V and 2 bases at J, leaving 7 bases unmatched. CDR1 is LGHDT and CDR2 is YNNKEL in the germline V gene (reference sequence). The CDR3 consists of 15 residues. CDR3 loop: CASSPREGLQETQYF. The CDR3 nucleotides are TGTGCCAGCAGCCCCAGGGAGGGACTTCAAGAGACCCAGTACTTC.

In its sample, this clonotype was seen a few times. This chain uses TRBV3-1 with TRBJ2-7; TRBD1 matches 7 bases. The CDR3 sequence is 14 residues long. The germline V gene has CDR1 LGHDT and CDR2 YNNKEL (reference sequence). The J segment lost 3 bases and the V segment lost 1 base, leaving 3 bases of the junction unmatched. CDR3 in amino acids: CASSQVTGDYEQYF. The CDR3 DNA follows: TGTGCCAGCAGCCAAGTCACAGGGGACTACGAGCAGTACTTC.

This chain links TRBV5-1 with TRBJ2-7, with TRBD2 matching over 7 bases. This CDR3 is 14 amino acids long. CDR1 and CDR2 (germline): SGHRS, YFSETQ. After removal of 7 bases from V and 2 bases from J, the junction contained 9 bases not matched to a gene. CDR3 coding DNA: TGCGCCAGCTCCCACCCCGGGACTACCTACGAGCAGTACTTC. Translated: CASSHPGTTYEQYF.

The V and J genes are TRBV27 and TRBJ2-5; 11 bases line up with TRBD2. The J call may be mistaken, given a closer DNA end match to TRBJ2-7. Looked up from germline, CDR1 is MNHEY and CDR2 is SMNVEV (reference sequence). CDR3 length equals 16 residues. CDR3: CASSGLAGGRAYEQYF. The DNA for the CDR3 is TGTGCCAGCAGTGGTTTAGCGGGAGGGCGGGCCTACGAGCAGTACTTC.